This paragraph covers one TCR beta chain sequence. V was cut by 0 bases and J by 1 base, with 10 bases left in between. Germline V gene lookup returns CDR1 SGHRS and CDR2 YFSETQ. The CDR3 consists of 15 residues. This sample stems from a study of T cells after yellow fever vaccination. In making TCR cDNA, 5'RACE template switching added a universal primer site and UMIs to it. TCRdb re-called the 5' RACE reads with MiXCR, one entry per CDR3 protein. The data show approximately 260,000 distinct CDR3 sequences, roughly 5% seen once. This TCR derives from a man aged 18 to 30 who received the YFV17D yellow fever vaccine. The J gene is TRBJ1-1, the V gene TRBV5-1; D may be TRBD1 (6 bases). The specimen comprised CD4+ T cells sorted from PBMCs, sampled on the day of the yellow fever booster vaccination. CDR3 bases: TGCGCCAGCAGCTTGGAGCCAGGGGCGAACACTGAAGCTTTCTTT. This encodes CASSLEPGANTEAFF. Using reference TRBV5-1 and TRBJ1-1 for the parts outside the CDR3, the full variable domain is KAGVTQTPRYLIKTRGQQVTLSCSPISGHRSVSWYQQTPGQGLQFLFEYFSETQRNKGNFPGRFSGRQFSNSRSEMNVSTLELGDSALYLCASSLEPGANTEAFFGQGTRLTVV.